This T cell receptor beta chain was captured by sequencing in a study of cytomegalovirus exposure and HLA in healthy donors. Study findings and constraints: Investigators reported some 150 TCR beta chains as tied to cytomegalovirus. Most likely, a cluster of highly shared sequence variants arose as a sequencing artifact. TCR beta sequences numbering roughly 18,000 were associated with HLA alleles at 0.05 false discovery rate in a later analysis. V- and J-gene trimming of TCR beta was linked (in a later analysis) to a missense DCLRE1C variant.

CDR3 length equals 13 residues. V dropped 10 bases and J dropped 6; count of bases not matched to a gene: 8. The germline V gene has CDR1 ENHRY and CDR2 SYGVKD. PCR primers comprised 60 Vbeta and 13 Jbeta primers. The data were produced by immunoSEQ multiplex PCR, yet TCRdb's version contains in-frame clones alone and is incomplete. The sample lists over 100,000 clones; approximately 82% were seen once. Concerning this clone itself: Its antigen is undetermined.

Sequenced material: PBMCs. The chain carries TRBV10-3 and TRBJ2-1; 8 bases agree with TRBD1. This TCR came from a man in his thirties or forties in good health and CMV-seropositive. CDR3: CATEDRVVNEQFF. For the CDR3, the DNA is TGTGCCACAGAGGACAGGGTAGTCAATGAGCAGTTCTTC.